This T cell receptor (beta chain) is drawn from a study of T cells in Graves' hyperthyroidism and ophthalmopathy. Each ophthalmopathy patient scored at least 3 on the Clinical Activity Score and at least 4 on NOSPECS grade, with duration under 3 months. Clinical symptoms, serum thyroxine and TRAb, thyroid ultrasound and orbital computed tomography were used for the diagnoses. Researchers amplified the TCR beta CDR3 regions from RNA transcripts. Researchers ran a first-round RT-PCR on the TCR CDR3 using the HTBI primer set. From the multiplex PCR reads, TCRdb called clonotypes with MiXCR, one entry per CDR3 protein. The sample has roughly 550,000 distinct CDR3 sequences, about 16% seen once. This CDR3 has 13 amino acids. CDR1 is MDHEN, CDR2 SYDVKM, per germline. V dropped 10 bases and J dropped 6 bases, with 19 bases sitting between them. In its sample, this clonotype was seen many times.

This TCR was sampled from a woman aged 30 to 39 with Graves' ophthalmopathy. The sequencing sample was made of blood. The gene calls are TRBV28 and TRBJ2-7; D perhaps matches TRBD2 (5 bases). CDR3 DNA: TGTGCCACCAGAGAGGGAATTACCCGCGAGCAGTACTTC. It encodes CATREGITREQYF. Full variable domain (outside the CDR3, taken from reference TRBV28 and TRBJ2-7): DVKVTQSSRYLVKRTGEKVFLECVQDMDHENMFWYRQDPGLGLRLIYFSYDVKMKEKGDIPEGYSVSREKKERFSLILESASTNQTSMYLCATREGITREQYFGPGTRLTVT.